This paragraph covers one T cell receptor beta chain sequence. Assay: immunoSEQ multiplex PCR; the TCRdb copy retains only in-frame clones and omits some. The repertoire holds some 100,000 clones, with 86% as singletons. V was clipped by 6 bases and J by 0 bases; unmatched bases: 11. The length of the CDR3 is 17 residues. Germline-derived CDR1 and CDR2 are LNHDA and SQIVND (reference sequence). The data stem from a study of control samples from healthy donors and cancer patients. The sequence was collected from a woman aged 50 to 65 in good health. Sequenced material: blood. The chain couples TRBV19 to TRBJ1-1, with TRBD1 identical over 9 bases. DNA for the CDR3: TGTGCCAGTAGCCGGACAGGGGCGGAGAGGGTGAACACTGAAGCTTTCTTT. Its translation is CASSRTGAERVNTEAFF.